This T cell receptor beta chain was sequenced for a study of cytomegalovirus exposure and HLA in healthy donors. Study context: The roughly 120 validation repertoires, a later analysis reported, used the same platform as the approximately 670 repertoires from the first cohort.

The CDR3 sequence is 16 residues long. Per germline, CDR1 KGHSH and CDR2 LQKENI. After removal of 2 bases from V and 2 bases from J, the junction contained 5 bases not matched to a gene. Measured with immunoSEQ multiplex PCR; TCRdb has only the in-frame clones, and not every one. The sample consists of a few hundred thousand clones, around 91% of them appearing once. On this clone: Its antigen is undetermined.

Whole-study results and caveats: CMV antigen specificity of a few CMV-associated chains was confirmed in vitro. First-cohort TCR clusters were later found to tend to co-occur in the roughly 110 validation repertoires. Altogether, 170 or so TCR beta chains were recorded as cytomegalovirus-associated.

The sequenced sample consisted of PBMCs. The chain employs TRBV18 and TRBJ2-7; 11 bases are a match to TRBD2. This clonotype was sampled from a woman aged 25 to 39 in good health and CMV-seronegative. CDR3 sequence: CASSPSSGRDPYEQYF. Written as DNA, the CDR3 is TGTGCCAGCTCACCAAGTAGCGGGAGGGACCCCTACGAGCAGTACTTC.